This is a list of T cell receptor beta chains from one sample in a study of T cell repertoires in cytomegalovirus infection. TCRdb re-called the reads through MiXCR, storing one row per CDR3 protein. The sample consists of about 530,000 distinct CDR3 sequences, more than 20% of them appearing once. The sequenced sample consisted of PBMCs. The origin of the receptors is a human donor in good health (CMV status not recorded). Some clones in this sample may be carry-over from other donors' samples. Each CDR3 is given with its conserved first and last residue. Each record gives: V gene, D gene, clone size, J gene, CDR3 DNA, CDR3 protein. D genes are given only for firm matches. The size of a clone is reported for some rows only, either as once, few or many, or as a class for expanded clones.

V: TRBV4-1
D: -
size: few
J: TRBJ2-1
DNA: TGCGCCAGCAGCCAAGATACGAGGGGGACTTGGGTAAATGAGCAGTTCTTC
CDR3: CASSQDTRGTWVNEQFF

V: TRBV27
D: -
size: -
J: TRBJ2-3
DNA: TGTGCCAGCAGTCCGGGTCCGCCTACGCAGTATTTT
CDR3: CASSPGPPTQYF

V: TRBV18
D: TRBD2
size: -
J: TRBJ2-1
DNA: TGTGCCAGCTCACCACGCGCAGCGGGAGATCGCAATGAGCAGTTCTTC
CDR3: CASSPRAAGDRNEQFF

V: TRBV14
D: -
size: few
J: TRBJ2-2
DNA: TGTGCCAGGTCGGACAGTGCGAACACCGGGGAGCTGTTTTTT
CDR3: CARSDSANTGELFF

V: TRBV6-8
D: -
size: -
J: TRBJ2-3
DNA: TGTGCCAGCAGCGCCGGGTGGGGACCAAGCACAGATACGCAGTATTTT
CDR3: CASSAGWGPSTDTQYF

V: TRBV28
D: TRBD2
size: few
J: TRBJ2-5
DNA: TGTGCCAGCAGCGAGGGGGTAGCGGGATATTTGGGGAAAGAGACCCAGTACTTC
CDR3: CASSEGVAGYLGKETQYF

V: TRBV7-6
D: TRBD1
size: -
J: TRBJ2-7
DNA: TGTGCCAGCAGCCCGCGACAGGGTACCTACGAGCAGTACTTC
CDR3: CASSPRQGTYEQYF

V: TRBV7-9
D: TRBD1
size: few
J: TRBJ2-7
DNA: TGTGCCAGCAGCTTGAAGACAGGGGACGAGCAGTACTTC
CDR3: CASSLKTGDEQYF

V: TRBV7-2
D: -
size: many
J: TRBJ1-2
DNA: TGTGCCAGCAGCTTACCCGGGGATGGCTACACCTTC
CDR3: CASSLPGDGYTF

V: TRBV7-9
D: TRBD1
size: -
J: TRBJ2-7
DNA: TGTGCCAGCAGCTCGGGACAGGGGTTATACGAGCAGTACTTC
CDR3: CASSSGQGLYEQYF

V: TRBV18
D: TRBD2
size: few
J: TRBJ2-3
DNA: TGTGCCAGCTTCCCGCCTGGCGGGGGGTACACAGATACGCAGTATTTT
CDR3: CASFPPGGGYTDTQYF

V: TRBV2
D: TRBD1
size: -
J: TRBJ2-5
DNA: TGTGCCAGCAGTGAGGGACAGCGAAGGCAAGAGACCCAGTACTTC
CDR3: CASSEGQRRQETQYF

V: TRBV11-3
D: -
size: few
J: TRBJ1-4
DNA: TGTGCCAGCAGCGACCCTCGGGAGGGGATTGAACTGTTTTTT
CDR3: CASSDPREGIELFF

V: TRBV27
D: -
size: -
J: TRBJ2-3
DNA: TGTGCCAGCAGATACCGGGATACGCAGTATTTT
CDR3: CASRYRDTQYF

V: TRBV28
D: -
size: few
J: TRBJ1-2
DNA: TGTGCCAGCAGTTCGCCGGGCGAGGGAGAGGACGGCTACACCTTC
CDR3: CASSSPGEGEDGYTF

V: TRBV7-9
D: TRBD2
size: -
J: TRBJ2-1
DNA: TGTGCCGGCACGTACGGGCCTAGCGGGAGTAGGGATGAGCAGTTCTTC
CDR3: CAGTYGPSGSRDEQFF

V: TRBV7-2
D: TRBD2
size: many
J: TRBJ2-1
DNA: TGTGCCAGCAGCTTTGCCGGGACTAGACGCGAGCAGTTCTTC
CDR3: CASSFAGTRREQFF

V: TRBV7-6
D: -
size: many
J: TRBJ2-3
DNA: TGTGCCAGCAGCTTAGGGGGCGGCTTCACAGATACGCAGTATTTT
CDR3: CASSLGGGFTDTQYF

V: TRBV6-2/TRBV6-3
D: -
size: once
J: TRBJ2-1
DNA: TGTGCCAGCAGTTACGGGGGGTCGAACCTCTACAATGAGCAGTTCTTC
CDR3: CASSYGGSNLYNEQFF

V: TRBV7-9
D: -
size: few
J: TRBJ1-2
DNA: TGTGCCAGCAGCTCCCCCCGCGGGATCAACTATGGCTACACCTTC
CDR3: CASSSPRGINYGYTF

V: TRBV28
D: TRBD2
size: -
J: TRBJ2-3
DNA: TGTGCCAGCATCGGGACGGCTAGCGGGATAGCAGATACGCAGTATTTT
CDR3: CASIGTASGIADTQYF

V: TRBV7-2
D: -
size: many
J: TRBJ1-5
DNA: TGTGCCAGCAGCTTATGGTCCGGTGGGAATCAGCCCCAGCATTTT
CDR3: CASSLWSGGNQPQHF

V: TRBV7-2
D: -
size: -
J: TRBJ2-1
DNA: TGTGCCAGCAGCTTACGGGGCAGGGGCTACAATGAGCAGTTCTTC
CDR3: CASSLRGRGYNEQFF

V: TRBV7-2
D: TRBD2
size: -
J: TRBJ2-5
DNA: TGTGCCAGCAGCAACTTAATAGCGGGAGGGGGAGAGACCCAGTACTTC
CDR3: CASSNLIAGGGETQYF

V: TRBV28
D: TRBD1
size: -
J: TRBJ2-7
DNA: TGTGCCAGCAGTTTTTCTCTTGTGACAGGGGGAGCCGAGCAGTACTTC
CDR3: CASSFSLVTGGAEQYF

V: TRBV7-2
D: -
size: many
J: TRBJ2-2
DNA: TGTGCCAGCAGCTTGGACACACGACGCACCGGGGAGCTGTTTTTT
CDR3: CASSLDTRRTGELFF

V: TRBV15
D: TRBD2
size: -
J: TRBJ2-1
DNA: TGTGCCACCAGCAGAGCGACTAGCGGGAGGTTCAATGAGCAGTTCTTC
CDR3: CATSRATSGRFNEQFF

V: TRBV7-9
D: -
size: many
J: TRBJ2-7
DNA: TGTGCCAGCAGCCCTCGACTAGACTCCTACGAGCAGTACTTC
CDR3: CASSPRLDSYEQYF

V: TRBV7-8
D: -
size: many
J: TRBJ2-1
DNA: TGTGCCAGCAGCCGCCCCAGGTCCAATGAGCAGTTCTTC
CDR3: CASSRPRSNEQFF

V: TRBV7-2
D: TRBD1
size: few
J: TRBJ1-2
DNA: TGTGCCAGCAGCTCAGCGGGACAGGGGGCAAGTGGCTACACCTTC
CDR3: CASSSAGQGASGYTF

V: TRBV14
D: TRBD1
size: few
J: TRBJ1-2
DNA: TGTGCCAGCAGCCAACTCCGGGACAGGGTCTATGGCTACACCTTC
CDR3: CASSQLRDRVYGYTF

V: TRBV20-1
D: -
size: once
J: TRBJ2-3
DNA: TGCAGTGCTAGATCTAGCGGTCAGGGGGATACGCAGTATTTT
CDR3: CSARSSGQGDTQYF

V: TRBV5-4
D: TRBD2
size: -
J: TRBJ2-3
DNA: TGTGCCAGCAGCTTGGAGACCAGGGAGGGAAATACGCAGTATTTT
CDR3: CASSLETREGNTQYF

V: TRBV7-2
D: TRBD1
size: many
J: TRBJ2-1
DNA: TGTGCCAGCAGCCGGGGACAGTACAATGAGCAGTTCTTC
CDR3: CASSRGQYNEQFF

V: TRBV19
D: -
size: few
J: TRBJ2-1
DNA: TGTGCCAGTAGTTTACCCGGCCTGATTAACAATGAGCAGTTCTTC
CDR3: CASSLPGLINNEQFF

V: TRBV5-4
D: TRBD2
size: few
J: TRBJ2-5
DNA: TGTGCCAGCAGCTTGAGTGCGGGAGAGGAGACCCAGTACTTC
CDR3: CASSLSAGEETQYF

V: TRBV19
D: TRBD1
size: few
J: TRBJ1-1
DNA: TGTGCCAGTAGTATCCAACCTGGGGACAGGATGAACACTGAAGCTTTCTTT
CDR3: CASSIQPGDRMNTEAFF

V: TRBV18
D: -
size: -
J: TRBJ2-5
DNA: TGTGCCAGCTCACCACAGACTCGCCTTGGAGAGACCCAGTACTTC
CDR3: CASSPQTRLGETQYF

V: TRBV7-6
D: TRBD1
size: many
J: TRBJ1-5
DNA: TGTGCCAGCAGCCCCACCCCCTATCCTGTCGAGGGGGCATATGGGCAGCCCCAGCATTTT
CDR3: CASSPTPYPVEGAYGQPQHF

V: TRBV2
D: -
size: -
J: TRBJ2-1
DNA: TGTGCCAGCAGGGGGGACGGGTTCAATGAGCAGTTCTTC
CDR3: CASRGDGFNEQFF

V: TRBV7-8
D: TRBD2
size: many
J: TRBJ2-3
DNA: TGTGCCAGCAGCCCCCGACTAGCGGGAGGGCCGAGGGATACGCAGTATTTT
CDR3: CASSPRLAGGPRDTQYF

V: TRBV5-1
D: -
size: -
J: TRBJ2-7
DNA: TGCGCCAGCAGCTTGGACAAAGGGGAGCAGTACTTC
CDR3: CASSLDKGEQYF